This TCR beta chain was profiled in a study of blood T cell repertoires in COVID-19. Study overall: The United States, Italy and Spain provided the acute and convalescent COVID-19 samples. T cells, B-cell-depleted T cells, or PBMCs supplied cDNA or gDNA.

After removal of 4 bases from V and 3 bases from J, the junction contained 2 bases not matched to a gene. The CDR3 spans 14 residues. CDR1 is MNHEY, CDR2 SMNVEV, per germline (reference sequence). In the original workflow: By means of reference gene primer amplification, nucleated cell counts were estimated. The data were produced by immunoSEQ multiplex PCR, yet TCRdb's version contains in-frame clones alone and is incomplete. V, J and clone size derive from that table, while D and trimming were established from the DNA sequence. The data contain over 200,000 clones, approximately 90% of them singletons.

The source is a man aged 30-40 years who had recovered from COVID-19. The sample was peripheral blood. The chain joins TRBV27 to TRBJ1-1; TRBD1 aligns across 10 bases. The CDR3 nucleotides are TGTGCCAGCAGTTGGGGACAGGGGTACACTGAAGCTTTCTTT. It translates to CASSWGQGYTEAFF.